These T cell receptor beta chains were read from a single sample in a study of T cell repertoires in cytomegalovirus infection. In TCRdb, the reads were re-called with MiXCR into one record per CDR3 protein. The sample consists of tens of thousands of distinct CDR3 sequences, about 44% of them appearing once. Antigen specificity for these receptors is unknown. Sequences were derived from CD8+ T cells from cultured PBMCs, sampled from culture after CMV antigen stimulation. These receptors originate from a human donor in good health (CMV status not recorded). Some clones in this sample may be carry-over from other donors' samples. Each CDR3 is given with its conserved first and last residue. D genes are given only for firm matches. Clone size is stated in some rows and not others, as once, few, many or a class when expanded.

v_call	d_call	clone_size	cdr3_length	j_call	cdr3_nt	cdr3_aa
TRBV15	NA	few	16	TRBJ2-1	TGTGCCACCAGCAGAGATCGGGCGGTGAACTACAATGAGCAGTTCTTC	CATSRDRAVNYNEQFF
TRBV7-9	NA	NA	12	TRBJ1-2	TGTGCCAGCAGTAATGGATTATATGGCTACACCTTC	CASSNGLYGYTF
TRBV7-2	TRBD1	NA	15	TRBJ1-2	TGTGCCAGCAGCTTCGGACAGGGGGATATCTATGGCTACACCTTC	CASSFGQGDIYGYTF
TRBV5-4	NA	NA	14	TRBJ2-5	TGTGCCAGCAGCTTGGGGAAGTGGCAAGAGACCCAGTACTTC	CASSLGKWQETQYF
TRBV29-1	NA	NA	14	TRBJ2-1	TGCAGCGTTGAATTGTGGGGGCAATACAATGAGCAGTTCTTC	CSVELWGQYNEQFF
TRBV30	NA	NA	13	TRBJ2-2	TGTGCCTGTCAACAGGGGGGGACCGGGGAGCTGTTTTTT	CACQQGGTGELFF
TRBV5-5	NA	NA	15	TRBJ2-2	TGTGCCAGCAGCTTTGACCAGGGAGGCACCGGGGAGCTGTTTTTT	CASSFDQGGTGELFF
TRBV15	NA	NA	13	TRBJ1-5	TGTGCCACCAGCAGAGATTTTCGAGGGCACCAGCATTTT	CATSRDFRGHQHF
TRBV20-1	NA	NA	13	TRBJ2-7	TGCAGTGCTAGAGATGCTGAGGGGTACGAGCAGTACTTC	CSARDAEGYEQYF
TRBV6-2/TRBV6-3	NA	few	18	TRBJ2-7	TGTGCCAGCAGTTACTCTGTGGGAGAAACCCCACGGATCTACGAGCAGTACTTC	CASSYSVGETPRIYEQYF
TRBV12-3/TRBV12-4	NA	NA	15	TRBJ2-6	TGTGCCACCCGAAGGGGCGACTCTGGGGCCAACGTCCTGACTTTC	CATRRGDSGANVLTF
TRBV5-1	NA	NA	17	TRBJ2-7	TGCGCCAGCAGCTTGCGCGATACCGGGAGTTTCTCCTACGAGCAGTACTTC	CASSLRDTGSFSYEQYF
TRBV5-6	NA	NA	17	TRBJ1-6	TGTGCCAGCAGCTCTCCCTTGGAGGAGGATCTGGATTCACCCCTCCACTTT	CASSSPLEEDLDSPLHF
TRBV28	TRBD2	NA	23	TRBJ2-7	TGTGCCAGCAGTTTAGGTATCTTTCGAATGGGACTAGCGGGAGGCAATCGTACCTACGAGCAGTACTTC	CASSLGIFRMGLAGGNRTYEQYF
TRBV7-2	TRBD2	many	14	TRBJ2-7	TGTGCCAGCAGCTTAGCGGCGGGAGAATACGAGCAGTACTTC	CASSLAAGEYEQYF
TRBV19	NA	NA	16	TRBJ1-5	TGTGCCACCAAATTAGCGGGGCGACTTAGCAATCAGCCCCAGCATTTT	CATKLAGRLSNQPQHF
TRBV7-6	NA	NA	14	TRBJ1-1	TGTGCCAGCAGCTTAGGGGAAGGGAACACTGAAGCTTTCTTT	CASSLGEGNTEAFF
TRBV28	NA	few	15	TRBJ1-5	TGTGCCGGACATGCAGGGACGGGTAGCAATCAGCCCCAGCATTTT	CAGHAGTGSNQPQHF
TRBV7-6	NA	few	12	TRBJ2-5	TGTGCCAGCAGTGGCGGCCAAGAGACCCAGTACTTC	CASSGGQETQYF
TRBV7-6	NA	NA	16	TRBJ1-1	TGTGCCAGCAGCTTAGGATTAGGGGAGATGGACACTGAAGCTTTCTTT	CASSLGLGEMDTEAFF
TRBV6-1	TRBD1	NA	14	TRBJ1-5	TGTGCCAGCACTGGCGACAGGGGAGGTCAGCCCCAGCATTTT	CASTGDRGGQPQHF
TRBV7-6	TRBD1	NA	16	TRBJ2-5	TGTGCCAGCAGCTTGTACAGGCCGCGAGGGGGCGAGACCCAGTACTTC	CASSLYRPRGGETQYF
TRBV7-2	TRBD1	NA	15	TRBJ2-2	TGTGCCAGCAGCTCTACAGGGGGAAGGACCGGGGAGCTGTTTTTT	CASSSTGGRTGELFF
TRBV29-1	NA	NA	11	TRBJ1-2	TGCAGCGTTGAGAGGAGGGATGGCTACACCTTC	CSVERRDGYTF
TRBV7-2	NA	NA	16	TRBJ2-5	TGTGCCAGCAGCAGACCAGGGGGGGGGGATCAAGAGACCCAGTACTTC	CASSRPGGGDQETQYF
TRBV7-2	NA	NA	14	TRBJ2-1	TGTGCCAGCAGCCCAAGAGGGGGGCAATATGAGCAGTTCTTC	CASSPRGGQYEQFF
TRBV12-3/TRBV12-4	NA	NA	13	TRBJ1-2	TGTGCCAGCAGTTTCCAGGGCGGGGGTGGCTACACCTTC	CASSFQGGGGYTF
TRBV4-1	NA	NA	17	TRBJ1-3	TGCGCCAGCAGCCAAGAAGAAAGGGGCCCCCGTGGAAACACCATATATTTT	CASSQEERGPRGNTIYF
TRBV6-6	TRBD1	NA	14	TRBJ1-4	TGTGCCAGCAGGCGGACAGGGGGAAATGAAAAACTGTTTTTT	CASRRTGGNEKLFF
TRBV7-3	NA	NA	14	TRBJ2-1	TGTGCCAGCAGCTTAAGGCGGGAATACAATGTGCAGTTCTTC	CASSLRREYNVQFF
TRBV7-2	TRBD2	NA	16	TRBJ2-7	TGTGCCAGCAGCATTACTTCTAGCGGTCGACCCTACGAGCAGTACTTC	CASSITSSGRPYEQYF
TRBV9	NA	NA	13	TRBJ2-3	TGTGCCAGCAGCACCCTGGACGCAGATACGCAGTATTTT	CASSTLDADTQYF
TRBV5-4	NA	NA	11	TRBJ1-1	TGTGCCAGCAGCCGGGCGGCTGAAGCTTTCTTT	CASSRAAEAFF
TRBV28	NA	NA	13	TRBJ2-7	TGTGCCAGCCAGAGGCAGGGCTCCTACGAGCAGTACTTC	CASQRQGSYEQYF
TRBV7-2	NA	few	15	TRBJ2-2	TGTGCCAGCGCTCCCCGCGGTCCAGCCACCGGGGAGCTGTTTTTT	CASAPRGPATGELFF
TRBV27	NA	NA	14	TRBJ2-7	TGTGCCAGCAGTTTAGCGGGGTCCACCTACGAGCAGTACTTC	CASSLAGSTYEQYF
TRBV19	NA	NA	13	TRBJ1-2	TGTGCCACCGGGAGGTGGGGTGGCTATGGCTACACCTTC	CATGRWGGYGYTF
TRBV27	NA	NA	14	TRBJ1-2	TGTGCCAGCAGTTTGCGGGGGCTTAGGGATGGCTACACCTTC	CASSLRGLRDGYTF
TRBV6-2/TRBV6-3	NA	NA	15	TRBJ1-5	TGTGCCAGCAGTTACGCAGGCGGTAGCAATCAGCCCCAGCATTTT	CASSYAGGSNQPQHF
TRBV12-3/TRBV12-4	TRBD2	once	17	TRBJ2-5	TGTGCCAGCAGTCTACCCACGGGTCTAGCGGGAGCAGAGACCCAGTACTTC	CASSLPTGLAGAETQYF
TRBV28	NA	NA	15	TRBJ2-2	TGTGCCAGTTCTATCGGACACCTTGGTGTCGGGGAGCTGTTTTTT	CASSIGHLGVGELFF
TRBV19	NA	few	14	TRBJ2-7	TGTGCCAGTAGTATCCCGGATAGATCCTACGAGCAGTACTTC	CASSIPDRSYEQYF
TRBV4-1	TRBD1	NA	14	TRBJ2-1	TGCGCCAGCAGCCAAGTTAAGGGGGCGAATGAGCAGTTCTTC	CASSQVKGANEQFF
TRBV29-1	NA	once	14	TRBJ2-1	TGCAGCGTTGAGGGGGGGACACTTGGCGGGGAGCAGTTCTTC	CSVEGGTLGGEQFF
TRBV6-5	TRBD1	few	15	TRBJ2-7	TGTGCCAGCAGTGGCCGGGACAGGGCATTGGGGGAGCAGTACTTC	CASSGRDRALGEQYF
TRBV10-2	NA	NA	16	TRBJ2-6	TGCGCCAGCGGGAGTTTCCGGAACTCTGGGGCCAACGTCCTGACTTTC	CASGSFRNSGANVLTF
TRBV4-1	NA	NA	13	TRBJ1-3	TGCGCCAGCAGCAGGGACATTGGAAACACCATATATTTT	CASSRDIGNTIYF
TRBV11-2	NA	NA	16	TRBJ2-5	TGTGCCAGCAGCTCCATCAGGGGCCCTTCCCAAGAGACCCAGTACTTC	CASSSIRGPSQETQYF
TRBV7-8	TRBD2	NA	17	TRBJ2-7	TGTGCCAGCAGCTTACCTACGGGAGGTACCCACATCTACGAGCAGTACTTC	CASSLPTGGTHIYEQYF
TRBV27	NA	NA	14	TRBJ2-5	TGTGCCAGCAGCTGGGGAGGCGAGTCCGAGACCCAGTACTTC	CASSWGGESETQYF
TRBV2	NA	NA	13	TRBJ2-7	TGTGCCAGCGGGGCAATACTTTCCTACGAGCAGTACTTC	CASGAILSYEQYF